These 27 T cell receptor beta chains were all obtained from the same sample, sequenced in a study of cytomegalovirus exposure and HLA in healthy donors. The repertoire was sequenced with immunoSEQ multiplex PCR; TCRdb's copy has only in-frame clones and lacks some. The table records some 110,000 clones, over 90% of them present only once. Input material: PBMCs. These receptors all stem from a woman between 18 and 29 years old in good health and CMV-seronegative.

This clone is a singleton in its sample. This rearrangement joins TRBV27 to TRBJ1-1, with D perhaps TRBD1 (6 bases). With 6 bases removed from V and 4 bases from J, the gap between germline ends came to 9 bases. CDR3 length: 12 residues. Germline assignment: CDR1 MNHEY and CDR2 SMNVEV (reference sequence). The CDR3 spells CASSQGSTEAFF. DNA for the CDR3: TGTGCCAGCAGCCAGGGGTCCACTGAAGCTTTCTTT.

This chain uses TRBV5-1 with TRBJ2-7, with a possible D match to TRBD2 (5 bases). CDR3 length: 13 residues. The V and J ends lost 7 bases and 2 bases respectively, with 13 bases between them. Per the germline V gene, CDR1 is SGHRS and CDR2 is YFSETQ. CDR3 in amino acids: CASSEVFAYEQYF. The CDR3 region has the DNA TGCGCCAGCTCGGAGGTCTTTGCCTACGAGCAGTACTTC.

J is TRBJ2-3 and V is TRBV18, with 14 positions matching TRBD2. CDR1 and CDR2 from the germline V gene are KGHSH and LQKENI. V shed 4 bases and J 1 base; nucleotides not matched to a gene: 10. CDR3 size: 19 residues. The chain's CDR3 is CASSLSPGTSGGGTDTQYF. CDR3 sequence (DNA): TGTGCCAGCTCACTGAGTCCCGGGACTAGCGGGGGAGGCACAGATACGCAGTATTTT.

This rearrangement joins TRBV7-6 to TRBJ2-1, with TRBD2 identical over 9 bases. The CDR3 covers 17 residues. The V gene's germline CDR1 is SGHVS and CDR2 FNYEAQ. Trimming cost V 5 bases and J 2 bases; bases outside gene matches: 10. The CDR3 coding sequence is TGTGCCAGCAGCCCGAAAGATAGCGGGGGACCCTACAATGAGCAGTTCTTC. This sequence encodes CASSPKDSGGPYNEQFF.

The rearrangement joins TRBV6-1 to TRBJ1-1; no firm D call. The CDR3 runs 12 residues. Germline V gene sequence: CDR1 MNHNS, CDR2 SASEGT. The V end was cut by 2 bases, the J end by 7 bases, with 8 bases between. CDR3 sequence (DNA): TGTGCCAGCAGTGAAAGCGGGAATGAAGCTTTCTTT. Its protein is CASSESGNEAFF.

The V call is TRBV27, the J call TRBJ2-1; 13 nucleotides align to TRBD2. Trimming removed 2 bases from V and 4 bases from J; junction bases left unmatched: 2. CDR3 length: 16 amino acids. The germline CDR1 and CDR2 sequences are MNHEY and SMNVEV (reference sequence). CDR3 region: CASSLVGLAGYNEQFF. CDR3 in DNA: TGTGCCAGCAGTTTAGTGGGACTAGCGGGGTACAATGAGCAGTTCTTC.

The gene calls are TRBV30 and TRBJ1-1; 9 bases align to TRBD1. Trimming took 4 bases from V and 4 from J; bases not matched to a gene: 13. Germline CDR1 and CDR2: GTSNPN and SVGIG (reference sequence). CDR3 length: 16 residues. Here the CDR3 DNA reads TGTGCCTGGATTCCCGGACAGGGGCTTTTGGGCACTGAAGCTTTCTTT. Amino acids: CAWIPGQGLLGTEAFF.

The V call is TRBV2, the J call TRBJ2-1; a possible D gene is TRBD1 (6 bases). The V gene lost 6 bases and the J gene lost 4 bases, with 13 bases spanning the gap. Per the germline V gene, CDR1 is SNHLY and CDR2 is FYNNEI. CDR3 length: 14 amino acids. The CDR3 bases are TGTGCCAGCAGCTATCAGGGGCGATACAATGAGCAGTTCTTC. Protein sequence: CASSYQGRYNEQFF.

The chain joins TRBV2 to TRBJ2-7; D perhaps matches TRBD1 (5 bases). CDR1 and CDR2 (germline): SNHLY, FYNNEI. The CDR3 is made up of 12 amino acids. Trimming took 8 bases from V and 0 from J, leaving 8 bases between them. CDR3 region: CASHRISYEQYF. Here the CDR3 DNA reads TGTGCCAGCCACAGGATCTCCTACGAGCAGTACTTC.

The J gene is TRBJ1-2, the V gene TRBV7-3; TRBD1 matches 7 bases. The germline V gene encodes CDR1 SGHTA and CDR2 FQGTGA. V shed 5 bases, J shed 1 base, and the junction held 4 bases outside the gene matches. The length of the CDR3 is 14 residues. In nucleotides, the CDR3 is TGTGCCAGCAGCCCCGACAGGGATAACTATGGCTACACCTTC. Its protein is CASSPDRDNYGYTF.

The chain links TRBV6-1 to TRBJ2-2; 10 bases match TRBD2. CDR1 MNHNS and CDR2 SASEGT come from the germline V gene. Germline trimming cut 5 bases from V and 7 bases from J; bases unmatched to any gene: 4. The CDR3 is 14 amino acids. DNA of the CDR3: TGTGCCAGCAGTCCTACTAGCGGGATCGGGGAGCTGTTTTTT. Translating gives CASSPTSGIGELFF.

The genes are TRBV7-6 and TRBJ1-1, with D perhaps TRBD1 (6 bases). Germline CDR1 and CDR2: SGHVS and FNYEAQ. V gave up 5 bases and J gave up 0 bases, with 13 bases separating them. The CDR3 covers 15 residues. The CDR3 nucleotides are TGTGCCAGCAGCGACCGGACAGCTTTGAACACTGAAGCTTTCTTT. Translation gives CASSDRTALNTEAFF.

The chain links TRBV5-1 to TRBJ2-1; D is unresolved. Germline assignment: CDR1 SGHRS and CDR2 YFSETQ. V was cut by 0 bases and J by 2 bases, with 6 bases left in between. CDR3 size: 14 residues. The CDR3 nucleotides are TGCGCCAGCAGCTTGGAGTCAGCCTACAATGAGCAGTTCTTC. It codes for CASSLESAYNEQFF.

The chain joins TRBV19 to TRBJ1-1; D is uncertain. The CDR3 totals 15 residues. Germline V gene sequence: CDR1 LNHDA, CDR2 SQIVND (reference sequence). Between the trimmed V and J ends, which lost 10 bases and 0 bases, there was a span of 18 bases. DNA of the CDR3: TGTGCCACCAGCCGGGGTTGGCCGATGAACACTGAAGCTTTCTTT. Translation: CATSRGWPMNTEAFF.

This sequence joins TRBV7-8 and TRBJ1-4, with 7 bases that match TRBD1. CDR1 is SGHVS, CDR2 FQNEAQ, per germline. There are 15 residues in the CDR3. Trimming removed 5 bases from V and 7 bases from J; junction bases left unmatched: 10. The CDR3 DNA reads TGTGCCAGCAGCCTGAGCCCGGGACAGCCTGAAAAACTGTTTTTT. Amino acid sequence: CASSLSPGQPEKLFF.

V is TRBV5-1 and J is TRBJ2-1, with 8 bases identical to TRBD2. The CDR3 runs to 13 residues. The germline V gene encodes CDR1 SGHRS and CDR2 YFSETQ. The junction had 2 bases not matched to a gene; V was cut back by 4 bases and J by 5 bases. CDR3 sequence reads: CASSLGGDNEQFF. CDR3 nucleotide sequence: TGCGCCAGCAGCCTCGGGGGGGACAATGAGCAGTTCTTC.

CDR3 bases: TGTGCCAGCACAACCCAGGGAGGGGAAAAACTGTTTTTT. Its protein is CASTTQGGEKLFF. V gene TRBV6-5 combines with J gene TRBJ1-4; TRBD1 might be the D (5 bases). Trimming pared 7 bases from V and 8 bases from J, leaving 14 bases between. CDR1 and CDR2 from the germline V gene are MNHEY and SVGAGI. This CDR3 comprises 13 residues.

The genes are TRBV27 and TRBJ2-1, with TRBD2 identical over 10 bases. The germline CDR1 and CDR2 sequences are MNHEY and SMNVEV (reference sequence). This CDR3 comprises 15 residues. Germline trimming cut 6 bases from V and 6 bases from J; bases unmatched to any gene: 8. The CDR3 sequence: CASRIAGGIFNEQFF. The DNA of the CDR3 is TGTGCCAGCAGAATAGCGGGAGGAATCTTCAATGAGCAGTTCTTC.

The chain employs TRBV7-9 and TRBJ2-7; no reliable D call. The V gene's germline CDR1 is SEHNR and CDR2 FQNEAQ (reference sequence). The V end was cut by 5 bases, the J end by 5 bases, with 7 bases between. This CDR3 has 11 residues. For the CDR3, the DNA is TGTGCCAGCAGCCAGTCGCACGAGCAGTACTTC. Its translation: CASSQSHEQYF.

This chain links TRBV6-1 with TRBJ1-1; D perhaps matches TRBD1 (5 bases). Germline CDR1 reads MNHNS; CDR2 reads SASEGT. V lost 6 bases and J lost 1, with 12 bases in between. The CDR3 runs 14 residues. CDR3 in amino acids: CASREGPANTEAFF. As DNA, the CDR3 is TGTGCCAGCAGGGAGGGACCGGCGAACACTGAAGCTTTCTTT.

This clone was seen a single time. CDR3: CASSGTGLSSTEAFF. The CDR3 DNA follows: TGTGCCAGCAGTGGGACAGGACTAAGTTCAACTGAAGCTTTCTTT. J is TRBJ1-1 and V is TRBV2, with 7 positions matching TRBD1. Unmatched junction bases numbered 10, after V lost 4 bases and J lost 5 bases. This CDR3 spans 15 amino acids. Germline V gene data show CDR1 as SNHLY and CDR2 as FYNNEI.

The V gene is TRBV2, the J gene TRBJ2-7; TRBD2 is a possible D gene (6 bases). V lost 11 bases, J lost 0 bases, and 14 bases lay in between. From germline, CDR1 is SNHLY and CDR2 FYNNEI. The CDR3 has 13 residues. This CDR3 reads CALRSGRSYEQYF. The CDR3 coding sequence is TGTGCCCTCAGAAGCGGGCGCTCCTACGAGCAGTACTTC.

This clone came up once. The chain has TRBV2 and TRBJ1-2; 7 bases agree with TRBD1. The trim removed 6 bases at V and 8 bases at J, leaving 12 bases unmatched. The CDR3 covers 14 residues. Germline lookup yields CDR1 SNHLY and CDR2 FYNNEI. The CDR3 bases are TGTGCCAGCAGCCAACTGACAGGGCCTTGGGGCTACACCTTC. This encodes CASSQLTGPWGYTF.

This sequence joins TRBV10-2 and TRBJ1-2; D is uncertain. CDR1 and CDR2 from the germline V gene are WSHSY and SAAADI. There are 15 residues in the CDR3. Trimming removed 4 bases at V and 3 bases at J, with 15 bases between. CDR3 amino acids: CASSGEKGEDYGYTF. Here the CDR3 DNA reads TGCGCCAGCAGTGGGGAAAAGGGAGAAGACTATGGCTACACCTTC.

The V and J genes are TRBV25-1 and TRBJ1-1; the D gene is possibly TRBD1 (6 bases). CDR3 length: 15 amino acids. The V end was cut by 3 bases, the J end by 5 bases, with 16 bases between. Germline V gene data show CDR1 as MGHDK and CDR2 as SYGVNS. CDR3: CASSDFNRARTEAFF. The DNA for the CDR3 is TGTGCCAGCAGTGATTTTAACAGGGCCAGGACTGAAGCTTTCTTT.

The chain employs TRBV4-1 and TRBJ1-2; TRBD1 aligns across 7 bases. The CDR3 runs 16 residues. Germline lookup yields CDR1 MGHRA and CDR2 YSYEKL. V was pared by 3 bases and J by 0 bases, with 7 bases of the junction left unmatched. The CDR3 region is CASSQTTGTANYGYTF. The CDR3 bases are TGCGCCAGCAGCCAGACGACAGGGACCGCTAACTATGGCTACACCTTC.

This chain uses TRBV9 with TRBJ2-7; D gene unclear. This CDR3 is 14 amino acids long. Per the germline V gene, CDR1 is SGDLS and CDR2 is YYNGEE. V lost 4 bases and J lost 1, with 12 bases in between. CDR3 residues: CASSLTDLSYEQYF. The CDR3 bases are TGTGCCAGCAGCCTTACAGATCTTTCCTACGAGCAGTACTTC.